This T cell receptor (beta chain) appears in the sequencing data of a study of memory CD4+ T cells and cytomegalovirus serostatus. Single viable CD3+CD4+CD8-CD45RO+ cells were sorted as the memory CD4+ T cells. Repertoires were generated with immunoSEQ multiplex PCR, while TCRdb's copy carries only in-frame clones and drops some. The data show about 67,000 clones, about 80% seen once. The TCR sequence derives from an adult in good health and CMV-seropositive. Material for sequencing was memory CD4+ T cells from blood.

The DNA of the CDR3 is TGTGCCAGCAGTCCTCCTGTGGGCGAGCAGTACTTC. Translation: CASSPPVGEQYF. The chain links TRBV28 to TRBJ2-7; D unclear. Looked up from germline, CDR1 is MDHEN and CDR2 is SYDVKM. This CDR3 region has 12 residues. V lost 5 bases and J 6 bases, leaving 11 bases between the germline ends.